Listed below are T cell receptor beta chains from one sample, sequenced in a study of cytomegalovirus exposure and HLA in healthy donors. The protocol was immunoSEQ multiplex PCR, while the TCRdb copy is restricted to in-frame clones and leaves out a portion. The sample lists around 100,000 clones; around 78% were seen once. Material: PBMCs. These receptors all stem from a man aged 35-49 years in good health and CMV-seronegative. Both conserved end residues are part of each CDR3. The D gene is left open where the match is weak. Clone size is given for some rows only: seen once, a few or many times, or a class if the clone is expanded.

CDR3nt: TGTGCCAGCACCATAGGCGGGGGCGCAACCGGGGAGCTGTTTTTT; CDR3aa: CASTIGGGATGELFF; len: 15; d_gene: .; v_gene: TRBV7-6; abundance: .; j_gene: TRBJ2-2
CDR3nt: TGCGCCAGCAGCTTGGAGGCAGGGGGAATTTGGGAACAGCCCCAGCATTTT; CDR3aa: CASSLEAGGIWEQPQHF; len: 17; d_gene: TRBD1; v_gene: TRBV5-1; abundance: once; j_gene: TRBJ1-5
CDR3nt: TGTGCCAGCAGTTACGCTGGCGGATCTCCCTACGAGCAGTACTTC; CDR3aa: CASSYAGGSPYEQYF; len: 15; d_gene: .; v_gene: TRBV6-5; abundance: once; j_gene: TRBJ2-7
CDR3nt: TGTGCCAGCAGCTTACCCGGGACAGCAGCTAACTATGGCTACACCTTC; CDR3aa: CASSLPGTAANYGYTF; len: 16; d_gene: TRBD1; v_gene: TRBV11-2; abundance: .; j_gene: TRBJ1-2
CDR3nt: TGTGCCAGCAGTTCCGATCCGAGCTCTGGAAACACCATATATTTT; CDR3aa: CASSSDPSSGNTIYF; len: 15; d_gene: .; v_gene: TRBV2; abundance: .; j_gene: TRBJ1-3
CDR3nt: TGTGCCAGCAGTTCGACTAGCGGGGGGGCCCGTGAGCAGTTCTTC; CDR3aa: CASSSTSGGAREQFF; len: 15; d_gene: TRBD2; v_gene: TRBV6-5; abundance: .; j_gene: TRBJ2-1
CDR3nt: TGCGCCAGCAGCCAAGCCCGAGGCGGAAACACCATATATTTT; CDR3aa: CASSQARGGNTIYF; len: 14; d_gene: .; v_gene: TRBV4-3; abundance: .; j_gene: TRBJ1-3
CDR3nt: TGTGCCAGCAGCTTAACCAGGGGAAGCTACGAGCAGTACTTC; CDR3aa: CASSLTRGSYEQYF; len: 14; d_gene: .; v_gene: TRBV7-3; abundance: .; j_gene: TRBJ2-7
CDR3nt: TGTGCCAGCAGCTTGGGTGGGTCGGGGTTCGTACTGTTTTTT; CDR3aa: CASSLGGSGFVLFF; len: 14; d_gene: .; v_gene: TRBV5-6; abundance: .; j_gene: TRBJ1-4
CDR3nt: TGTGCCAGCAGTCCCACCTTTGGGGGGATGAACACTGAAGCTTTCTTT; CDR3aa: CASSPTFGGMNTEAFF; len: 16; d_gene: .; v_gene: TRBV27; abundance: .; j_gene: TRBJ1-1
CDR3nt: TGTGCCAGCAGCTTAGCTCCCCGGGGGGCTCCCTACGAGCAGTACTTC; CDR3aa: CASSLAPRGAPYEQYF; len: 16; d_gene: .; v_gene: TRBV7-2; abundance: .; j_gene: TRBJ2-7
CDR3nt: TGTTCCAGCAGCTCTACCTCAGGGGCCCGAGACTACGAGCAGTACTTC; CDR3aa: CSSSSTSGARDYEQYF; len: 16; d_gene: .; v_gene: TRBV7-9; abundance: .; j_gene: TRBJ2-7
CDR3nt: TGTGCCAGCAGCTTAGAGGGCCGGGATTGGGGCTACACCTTC; CDR3aa: CASSLEGRDWGYTF; len: 14; d_gene: .; v_gene: TRBV7-9; abundance: .; j_gene: TRBJ1-2
CDR3nt: TGTGCCAGCAGCGTAGAAGCGGGGGGGCCGGTTGGTGAGCAGTTCTTC; CDR3aa: CASSVEAGGPVGEQFF; len: 16; d_gene: TRBD2; v_gene: TRBV9; abundance: few; j_gene: TRBJ2-1
CDR3nt: TGTGCCAGCAGACAACAGGTGAACACTGAAGCTTTCTTT; CDR3aa: CASRQQVNTEAFF; len: 13; d_gene: .; v_gene: TRBV6-4; abundance: .; j_gene: TRBJ1-1
CDR3nt: TGTTCCAGCAGCTTGGGACAGGCCTCCTACGAGCAGTACTTC; CDR3aa: CSSSLGQASYEQYF; len: 14; d_gene: TRBD1; v_gene: TRBV7-9; abundance: few; j_gene: TRBJ2-7
CDR3nt: TGTGCCAGCAGCCCTCGGGGGACAGGGCCAACTAACTATGGCTACACCTTC; CDR3aa: CASSPRGTGPTNYGYTF; len: 17; d_gene: .; v_gene: TRBV21-1; abundance: .; j_gene: TRBJ1-2
CDR3nt: TGCGCCAGCAGCCTGAGGGCCGGGGCCAACGTCCTGACTTTC; CDR3aa: CASSLRAGANVLTF; len: 14; d_gene: .; v_gene: TRBV4-1; abundance: .; j_gene: TRBJ2-6
CDR3nt: TGTGCCAGCAGCCGAAGGGGTGGGAACCAATACGAGCAGTACTTC; CDR3aa: CASSRRGGNQYEQYF; len: 15; d_gene: .; v_gene: TRBV7-8; abundance: .; j_gene: TRBJ2-7
CDR3nt: TGTGCCAGCAGCTTGAAGAAACAGGGTGGAGTAGATGAAAAACTGTTTTTT; CDR3aa: CASSLKKQGGVDEKLFF; len: 17; d_gene: .; v_gene: TRBV7-8; abundance: once; j_gene: TRBJ1-4
CDR3nt: TGTGCCAGCAGCTCCGTAGACGAGCAGTACTTC; CDR3aa: CASSSVDEQYF; len: 11; d_gene: .; v_gene: TRBV7-9; abundance: .; j_gene: TRBJ2-7
CDR3nt: TGTGCCAGCAGCTCACAGGGGACTCTAGCCAAAAACATTCAGTACTTC; CDR3aa: CASSSQGTLAKNIQYF; len: 16; d_gene: .; v_gene: TRBV7-9; abundance: few; j_gene: TRBJ2-4
CDR3nt: TGTGCCAGTAGGGTCCAGGGAGGCACCGGGGAGCTGTTTTTT; CDR3aa: CASRVQGGTGELFF; len: 14; d_gene: .; v_gene: TRBV19; abundance: .; j_gene: TRBJ2-2
CDR3nt: TGCGCCAGCAGCCAAGATAGCGGGACCCACTATGGCTACACCTTC; CDR3aa: CASSQDSGTHYGYTF; len: 15; d_gene: .; v_gene: TRBV4-3; abundance: .; j_gene: TRBJ1-2
CDR3nt: TGTGCCAGCAGCTTGGGAGGACAGGGCGGAACTAATGAAAAACTGTTTTTT; CDR3aa: CASSLGGQGGTNEKLFF; len: 17; d_gene: TRBD1; v_gene: TRBV5-5; abundance: .; j_gene: TRBJ1-4
CDR3nt: TGTGCCAGCGGCCAAGGGACTCGCACTGAAGCTTTCTTT; CDR3aa: CASGQGTRTEAFF; len: 13; d_gene: .; v_gene: TRBV6-6; abundance: .; j_gene: TRBJ1-1
CDR3nt: TGTGCCAGCAGTGAAGGAAGGTCAGGGAATCAGCCCCAGCATTTT; CDR3aa: CASSEGRSGNQPQHF; len: 15; d_gene: .; v_gene: TRBV2; abundance: .; j_gene: TRBJ1-5